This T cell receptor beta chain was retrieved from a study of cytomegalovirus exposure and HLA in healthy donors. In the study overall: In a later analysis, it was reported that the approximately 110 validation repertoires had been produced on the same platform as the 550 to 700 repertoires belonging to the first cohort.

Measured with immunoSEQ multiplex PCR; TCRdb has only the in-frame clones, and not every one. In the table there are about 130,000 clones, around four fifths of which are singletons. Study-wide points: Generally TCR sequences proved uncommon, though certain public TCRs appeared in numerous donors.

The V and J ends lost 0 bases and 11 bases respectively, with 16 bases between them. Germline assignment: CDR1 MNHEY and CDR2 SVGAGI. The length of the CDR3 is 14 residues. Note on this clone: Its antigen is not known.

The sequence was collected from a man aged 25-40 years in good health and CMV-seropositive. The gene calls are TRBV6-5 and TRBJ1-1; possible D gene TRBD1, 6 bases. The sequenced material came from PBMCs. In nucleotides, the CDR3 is TGTGCCAGCAGTTACTCGGCTGGGGGCCTGAGGGCTTTCTTT. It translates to CASSYSAGGLRAFF.